The 13 T cell receptor beta chains presented below share a single source sample, sequenced in a study of blood T cell repertoires in COVID-19. Sequencing used immunoSEQ multiplex PCR; TCRdb keeps in-frame clones, though not all of them. The sample contains under 450,000 clones, around nine tenths of which appear only once. The source material was peripheral blood. The receptors were gathered from a woman in her 40s with COVID-19, enrolled during active disease.

V is TRBV27 and J is TRBJ1-1; D is possibly TRBD1 (6 bases). This CDR3 is 16 amino acids long. V was cut by 4 bases and J by 4 bases, with 19 bases left in between. In germline, CDR1 is MNHEY, CDR2 SMNVEV (reference sequence). The CDR3 DNA reads TGTGCCAGCAGTTCTACTTACAGGGTTGAAGGCACTGAAGCTTTCTTT. Translated, it gives CASSSTYRVEGTEAFF.

The rearrangement uses TRBV9 and TRBJ1-2, with 8 nucleotides matching TRBD1. Germline CDR1 is SGDLS and CDR2 is YYNGEE. The CDR3 loop spans 13 amino acids. The J segment lost 4 bases and the V segment lost 3 bases, leaving 2 bases of the junction unmatched. The CDR3 DNA is TGTGCCAGCAGCGCGGGACAGGCCTATGGCTACACCTTC. Translating it yields CASSAGQAYGYTF.

This clone has only one observation. The chain recombines TRBV2 with TRBJ2-3, with TRBD1 as a possible D gene (5 bases). Germline V CDR1 and CDR2: SNHLY, FYNNEI. Trimming stripped 1 base from V and 3 bases from J, with 11 bases between. This CDR3 comprises 15 residues. DNA for the CDR3: TGTGCCAGCAGTGAAGGCAGGGCCGGAACAGATACGCAGTATTTT. Translated: CASSEGRAGTDTQYF.

A single count supports this clone. The chain is built from TRBV12-3 or TRBV12-4 and TRBJ1-2; D uncertain. The CDR3 contains 13 residues. V was pared by 1 base and J by 4 bases, with 7 bases between. The CDR3 DNA sequence: TGTGCCAGCAGTTTAGGGCCCTTCTATGGCTACACCTTC. It codes for CASSLGPFYGYTF.

The gene calls are TRBV7-3 and TRBJ1-1, with 9 bases aligning to TRBD1. There are 14 residues in the CDR3. V dropped 4 bases and J dropped 5; count of bases not matched to a gene: 5. Germline loops: CDR1 SGHTA, CDR2 FQGTGA. This CDR3 is CASSYGQGITEAFF. Here the CDR3 DNA reads TGTGCCAGCAGCTACGGACAGGGGATTACTGAAGCTTTCTTT. The whole variable domain, remainder taken from reference TRBV7-3 and TRBJ1-1, is GAGVSQTPSNKVTEKGKYVELRCDPISGHTALYWYRQSLGQGPEFLIYFQGTGAADDSGLPNDRFFAVRPEGSVSTLKIQRTERGDSAVYLCASSYGQGITEAFFGQGTRLTVV.

The chain has TRBV12-5 and TRBJ1-1; D might be TRBD1 (6 bases). Germline assignment: CDR1 LGHNT and CDR2 FRNRAP. Trimming pared 3 bases from V and 7 bases from J, leaving 18 bases between. The CDR3 is 15 amino acids. The CDR3 region is CASGFPPSGTLEAFF. For the CDR3, the DNA is TGTGCTAGTGGTTTTCCCCCTTCCGGGACACTTGAAGCTTTCTTT.

V is TRBV6-2 or TRBV6-3 and J is TRBJ1-2, with TRBD1 matching over 9 bases. The CDR3 has 15 amino acids. Trimming took 5 bases from V and 4 from J; bases not matched to a gene: 8. Germline CDR1 is MNHEY and CDR2 is SVGEGT. The CDR3 spells CASSPRQGVVYGYTF. The CDR3 DNA is TGTGCCAGCAGTCCCCGACAGGGGGTTGTCTATGGCTACACCTTC.

The J gene is TRBJ2-7, the V gene TRBV4-1; D might be TRBD1 (5 bases). Germline V gives CDR1 MGHRA, CDR2 YSYEKL. The CDR3 extends over 17 amino acids. V was shortened by 0 bases and J by 0 bases, with 15 bases between the two germline ends. The CDR3 sequence is CASSQDRMSRDSYEQYF. The CDR3 nucleotides read TGCGCCAGCAGCCAAGATAGAATGTCCAGGGACTCCTACGAGCAGTACTTC.

This clone was found once. The chain carries TRBV12-5 and TRBJ2-7, with TRBD1 matching 7 bases. Trimming took 8 bases from V and 3 from J; bases not matched to a gene: 10. There are 14 residues in the CDR3. From germline, CDR1 is LGHNT and CDR2 FRNRAP. CDR3 in amino acids: CASSSGTAFYEQYF. In DNA form, the CDR3 reads TGTGCTAGTTCATCCGGGACAGCCTTCTACGAGCAGTACTTC.

The rearrangement uses TRBV5-4 and TRBJ1-1, with D possibly TRBD1 on 6 matching bases. The CDR3 consists of 16 residues. V was trimmed by 1 base and J by 1 base, leaving 14 bases between them. Germline-derived CDR1 and CDR2 are SGHNT and YYREEE (reference sequence). The CDR3 reads CASSLPLRGQNTEAFF. The DNA for the CDR3 is TGTGCCAGCAGCTTGCCCTTAAGGGGACAGAACACTGAAGCTTTCTTT. The full variable domain, rest sourced from reference TRBV5-4 and TRBJ1-1, is ETGVTQSPTHLIKTRGQQVTLRCSSQSGHNTVSWYQQALGQGPQFIFQYYREEENGRGNFPPRFSGLQFPNYSSELNVNALELDDSALYLCASSLPLRGQNTEAFFGQGTRLTVV.

The V gene is TRBV3-1 (or the pseudogene TRBV3-2), the J gene TRBJ2-3, with D unclear. The CDR3 consists of 14 residues. Germline V gene lookup returns CDR1 LGHDT and CDR2 YNNKEL (reference sequence). V dropped 0 bases and J dropped 3 bases, with 7 bases sitting between them. DNA of the CDR3: TGTGCCAGCAGCCAAGACCTCCGGACAGATACGCAGTATTTT. This encodes CASSQDLRTDTQYF.

The V and J genes are TRBV13 and TRBJ2-1; 12 bases map to TRBD2. The CDR3 contains 17 residues. The junction had 13 bases not matched to a gene; V was cut back by 4 bases and J by 9 bases. Per the germline V gene, CDR1 is PRHDT and CDR2 is FYEKMQ (reference sequence). CDR3 coding DNA: TGTGCCAGCAGCTCTCCGACTAGCGGGAGACGCGTCCCTGAGCAGTTCTTC. It specifies CASSSPTSGRRVPEQFF. The variable domain in full, completed from reference TRBV13 and TRBJ2-1, reads AAGVIQSPRHLIKEKRETATLKCYPIPRHDTVYWYQQGPGQDPQFLISFYEKMQSDKGSIPDRFSAQQFSDYHSELNMSSLELGDSALYFCASSSPTSGRRVPEQFFGPGTRLTVL.

The chain employs TRBV15 and TRBJ2-7; TRBD1 aligns across 7 bases. Germline trimming cut 6 bases from V and 1 base from J; bases unmatched to any gene: 9. The CDR3 is 15 amino acids. The germline gives CDR1 LNHNV, CDR2 YYDKDF (reference sequence). CDR3 sequence reads: CATRKIRGQSYEQYF. CDR3 in DNA: TGTGCCACCAGGAAGATCAGGGGACAGTCCTACGAGCAGTACTTC.